This T cell receptor beta chain emerged from a study of control samples from healthy donors and cancer patients. CDR3 length: 13 residues. The ends were cut back, 8 bases at V and 0 bases at J, with 11 bases in the middle. CDR1 is MNHEY, CDR2 SVGAGI, per germline. Sequencing was performed with immunoSEQ multiplex PCR; in TCRdb, only in-frame clones are kept and a portion is missing. The sample has about 150,000 clones; under 90% are singletons. This sequence originates from a man aged 30 to 45 in good health. Source material: blood. The chain is built from TRBV6-5 and TRBJ2-7; D gene ambiguous. The CDR3 sequence is CASLSGASYEQYF. The CDR3 nucleotides are TGTGCCAGCCTTAGTGGAGCCTCCTACGAGCAGTACTTC.